This T cell receptor beta chain was recorded in a study of blood T cell repertoires in COVID-19. Only in-frame clones appear in the TCRdb table, and some are missing; sequencing was by immunoSEQ multiplex PCR. Here the sample spans about 50,000 clones, roughly nine tenths being singletons. The V segment lost 5 bases and the J segment 0 bases; nucleotides outside the gene matches: 12. The CDR3 runs to 17 residues. Germline CDR1 and CDR2: SGHNT and YYREEE (reference sequence). The sequence was obtained from a woman of 80 years or more with acute or convalescent COVID-19. This chain joins TRBV5-4 and TRBJ2-7, with TRBD1 matching over 9 bases. Sequencing input: peripheral blood. The CDR3: CASSPGQGHSSSYEQYF. The CDR3 coding sequence is TGTGCCAGCAGTCCGGGACAGGGACATTCCAGCTCCTACGAGCAGTACTTC.